The clone carrying this T cell receptor beta chain was recorded only once. No antigen is known for it. The entry originates in a study of OX40 agonist ivuxolimab in advanced cancers. Study-level information: Partial responses were seen in three patients, one with hepatocellular carcinoma and two with cutaneous melanoma.

Study-wide results and caveats: Among expanded peripheral T cells, antigen specificity went undetermined. Dosing at 0.1 to 3.0 mg/kg was accompanied by clonal expansion of CD4+ and CD8+ blood T cells by week 6. CD4+ T cells averaged fewer expanded clones than CD8+ T cells.

Data came from immunoSEQ multiplex PCR; TCRdb stores just in-frame clones and leaves some out. The table includes about 98,000 clones, 70% to 90% detected once. Trimming stripped 0 bases from V and 4 bases from J, with 6 bases between. CDR3 length: 13 residues. Germline V gene lookup returns CDR1 ENHRY and CDR2 SYGVKD. This TCR derives from an adult with an advanced solid tumor such as melanoma, head and neck, liver or kidney cancer. The V call is TRBV10-3, the J call TRBJ1-1; D remains unclear. The sequencing here drew on CD4+ or CD8+ T cells sorted from blood, taken in a trial of the OX40 agonist ivuxolimab. Here the CDR3 reads CAISESVGTEAFF. The CDR3 nucleotides read TGTGCCATCAGTGAGTCGGTAGGCACTGAAGCTTTCTTT.